A single sample gave rise to the 14 T cell receptor beta chains below, sequenced in a study of cytomegalovirus exposure and HLA in healthy donors. PCR employed 60 Vbeta and 13 Jbeta primers. Measured with immunoSEQ multiplex PCR; TCRdb has only the in-frame clones, and not every one. Among 150,000 to 200,000 clones, around three quarters were seen once, and the ten largest hold under 4.5%. Input material: PBMCs. These TCRs come from a woman in her 30s in good health and CMV-seropositive.

V gene TRBV27 combines with J gene TRBJ2-1; the match to TRBD2 covers 7 bases. With 5 bases clipped from V and 4 bases from J, the junction kept 8 bases outside the gene matches. This CDR3 spans 15 amino acids. In germline, CDR1 is MNHEY, CDR2 SMNVEV (reference sequence). Here the CDR3 DNA reads TGTGCCAGCAGTCTCGGACTAGAGGAGTACAATGAGCAGTTCTTC. This gives the protein CASSLGLEEYNEQFF.

The chain uses TRBV14 and TRBJ1-2, with 8 nucleotides matching TRBD1. The CDR3 extends over 13 amino acids. The germline V gene encodes CDR1 SGHDN and CDR2 FVKESK. The V segment lost 4 bases and the J segment 6 bases; nucleotides outside the gene matches: 4. The CDR3 loop reads CASSLTGEDGYTF. The CDR3 nucleotides read TGTGCCAGCAGCCTGACAGGGGAAGATGGCTACACCTTC.

This rearrangement joins TRBV18 to TRBJ2-3, with D perhaps TRBD2 (7 bases). CDR1 and CDR2 (germline): KGHSH, LQKENI. V shed 0 bases and J shed 8 bases, with 15 bases lying between them. This CDR3 has 15 residues. The CDR3 nucleotides are TGTGCCAGCTCACCACCGGGAGGGGGACCGGGTACGCAGTATTTT. Translating it yields CASSPPGGGPGTQYF.

The chain is built from TRBV7-9 and TRBJ1-2, with 7 positions matching TRBD1. The CDR3 extends over 15 amino acids. Germline values: CDR1 SEHNR, CDR2 FQNEAQ (reference sequence). V shed 4 bases, J shed 4 bases, and the junction held 9 bases outside the gene matches. CDR3 sequence (DNA): TGTGCCAGCAGCTCGCACAGGGGAGCCTTCTATGGCTACACCTTC. It yields the protein CASSSHRGAFYGYTF.

This chain joins TRBV19 and TRBJ2-6; unclear D gene. The ends were cut back, 6 bases at V and 1 base at J, with 7 bases in the middle. The CDR3 has 14 residues. Germline V CDR1 and CDR2: LNHDA, SQIVND (reference sequence). CDR3 coding DNA: TGTGCCAGTAGCCTCCGGTCTGGGGCCAACGTCCTGACTTTC. This translates into CASSLRSGANVLTF.

V gene TRBV15 combines with J gene TRBJ2-3, with a possible D match to TRBD2 (6 bases). This CDR3 is 14 amino acids long. Trimming took off 0 bases at V and 4 bases at J, with 8 bases between the two ends. Germline values: CDR1 LNHNV, CDR2 YYDKDF (reference sequence). CDR3 nucleotide sequence: TGTGCCACCAGCAGAGACGGGGGAGCAGATACGCAGTATTTT. Its protein product is CATSRDGGADTQYF.

Only a few counts were recorded for this clone. This chain uses TRBV2 with TRBJ2-5; D possibly corresponds to TRBD1 (5 bases). Germline CDR1 SNHLY, CDR2 FYNNEI. Trimming took 6 bases from V and 2 from J, leaving 10 bases between them. This CDR3 has 13 residues. CDR3 in amino acids: CASRKQGQETQYF. DNA of the CDR3: TGTGCCAGCAGAAAGCAGGGACAAGAGACCCAGTACTTC. The variable domain in full, with the rest retrieved from reference TRBV2 and TRBJ2-5, is EPEVTQTPSHQVTQMGQEVILRCVPISNHLYFYWYRQILGQKVEFLVSFYNNEISEKSEIFDDQFSVERPDGSNFTLKIRSTKLEDSAMYFCASRKQGQETQYFGPGTRLLVL.

This chain joins TRBV29-1 and TRBJ2-3, with 10 bases fitting TRBD2. This CDR3 is 14 amino acids long. Germline V lookup: CDR1 SQVTM, CDR2 ANQGSEA. V shed 6 bases and J 1 base; nucleotides not matched to a gene: 4. The CDR3 sequence is CSVVLAGGTDTQYF. CDR3 nucleotides: TGCAGCGTGGTCCTAGCGGGAGGCACAGATACGCAGTATTTT.

The chain couples TRBV6-5 to TRBJ2-3, with no clear D. Trimming left V 8 bases short and J 2 bases short, with 8 bases between. CDR1 and CDR2 (germline): MNHEY, SVGAGI. This CDR3 comprises 12 residues. The DNA of the CDR3 is TGTGCCAGCGGGTGGGCCACAGATACGCAGTATTTT. Protein product: CASGWATDTQYF.

The rearrangement uses TRBV7-2 and TRBJ2-1, with 10 nucleotides matching TRBD2. This CDR3 contains 17 residues. Germline V gene data show CDR1 as SGHTA and CDR2 as FQGNSA. The ends lost 5 bases at V and 0 bases at J; junction bases unmatched: 7. CDR3 bases: TGTGCCAGCAGCCAAGTAGCGGGAGGCAGCTCCTACAATGAGCAGTTCTTC. Its protein is CASSQVAGGSSYNEQFF.

J is TRBJ1-6 and V is TRBV4-1, with 7 bases aligning to TRBD1. V was clipped by 4 bases and J by 6 bases; unmatched bases: 3. Germline CDR1 MGHRA, CDR2 YSYEKL. The CDR3 sequence is 14 residues long. The CDR3 loop reads CASSRQGSNSPLHF. The DNA for the CDR3 is TGCGCCAGCAGCCGACAGGGCAGTAATTCACCCCTCCACTTT.

The genes are TRBV5-6 and TRBJ1-2, with 7 nucleotides matching TRBD1. The CDR3 loop spans 17 amino acids. Germline V gene lookup returns CDR1 SGHDT and CDR2 YYEEEE. J lost 0 bases, V lost 4 bases, and 12 bases had no gene match. The CDR3 is CASSLSRGLVTNYGYTF. Here the CDR3 DNA reads TGTGCCAGCAGCCTAAGTAGGGGGCTGGTTACTAACTATGGCTACACCTTC.

The chain has TRBV6-4 and TRBJ1-2; 7 positions agree with TRBD1. V shed 6 bases and J 4 bases; nucleotides not matched to a gene: 5. There are 13 residues in the CDR3. CDR1 and CDR2 (germline): MRHNA, SNTAGT. The CDR3 DNA follows: TGTGCCAGCAGCCCGGGACAGAGCTATGGCTACACCTTC. The encoded protein is CASSPGQSYGYTF.

This chain links TRBV2 with TRBJ1-4, with TRBD1 identical over 9 bases. The V gene's germline CDR1 is SNHLY and CDR2 FYNNEI. This CDR3 comprises 15 residues. Trimming removed 3 bases from V and 5 bases from J; junction bases left unmatched: 4. The CDR3 DNA follows: TGTGCCAGCAGTGATATGGGACAGGGAAATGAAAAACTGTTTTTT. It is translated as CASSDMGQGNEKLFF.